This section outlines one T cell receptor beta chain sequence together with its context. Germline V gene sequence: CDR1 WNHNN, CDR2 SYGVQD (reference sequence). The V gene lost 0 bases and the J gene lost 7 bases, with 12 bases spanning the gap. The CDR3 runs to 14 residues. These data belong to a study of radiotherapy plus CTLA-4 blockade in lung cancer. Study-wide background: 18% of patients responded objectively, and about 33% achieved disease control.

Method: immunoSEQ multiplex PCR; TCRdb's copy keeps in-frame clones and lacks some. The sample holds 80,000 or so clones, 60% to 85% seen once. Here the sequenced sample was peripheral blood, taken from a patient treated with radiotherapy plus ipilimumab. The chain uses TRBV10-1 and TRBJ2-5, with D possibly TRBD2 on 5 matching bases. This TCR was recovered from a human donor with non-small cell lung cancer who had a partial response to radiotherapy plus ipilimumab. Some clones in this sample may be carry-over from other donors' samples. The CDR3 is CASSESPLGGTQYF. DNA for the CDR3: TGCGCCAGCAGTGAGTCCCCACTAGGAGGGACCCAGTACTTC.